This T cell receptor (beta chain) was sequenced during a study of regulatory T cells in long-lasting Graves disease. This clonotype was seen more than once but under ten times. A much larger clone differs by one base, so this may be a read error. TCR beta libraries were built with iRepertoire HTBI primers and Arm-PCR of CDR3 regions. In the original processing: Identified segments across samples numbered about 56 TRBV and roughly 15 TRBJ. TCRdb recomputed calls from the multiplex PCR reads with MiXCR, one row per CDR3 protein. TCRdb, not the authors, supplied the V and J calls. The sample has fewer than 400,000 distinct CDR3 sequences, about a sixth seen once. Time point reported: newly diagnosed GD, antithyroid drugs for less than 3 months. From PBMCs, RNA was extracted and then used to make the TCR library. The CDR3 spans 14 residues. Germline lookup yields CDR1 MNHEY and CDR2 SMNVEV (reference sequence). Trimming left V 7 bases short and J 0 bases short, with 13 bases between.

The source is a female donor with Graves disease. This sample comprised peripheral blood mononuclear cells (PBMCs), obtained at new diagnosis, from a patient treated with antithyroid drugs. This chain links TRBV27 with TRBJ2-7, with a possible D match to TRBD2 (5 bases). The CDR3 DNA reads as TGTGCCAGCAAGGGAAGCGGCTCCTCCTACGAGCAGTACTTC. It yields the protein CASKGSGSSYEQYF.